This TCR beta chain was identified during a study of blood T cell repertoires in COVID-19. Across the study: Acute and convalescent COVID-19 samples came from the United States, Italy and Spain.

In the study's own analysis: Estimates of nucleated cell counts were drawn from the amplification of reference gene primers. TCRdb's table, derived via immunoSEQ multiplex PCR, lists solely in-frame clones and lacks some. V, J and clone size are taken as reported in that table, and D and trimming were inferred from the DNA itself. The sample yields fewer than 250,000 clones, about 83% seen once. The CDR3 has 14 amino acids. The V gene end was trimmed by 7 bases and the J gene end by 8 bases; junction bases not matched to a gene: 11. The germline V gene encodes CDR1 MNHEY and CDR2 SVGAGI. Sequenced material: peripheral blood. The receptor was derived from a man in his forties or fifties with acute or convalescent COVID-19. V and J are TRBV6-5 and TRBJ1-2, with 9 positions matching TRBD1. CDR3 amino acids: CASKFGRDRVGYTF. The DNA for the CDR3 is TGTGCCAGCAAATTCGGCCGGGACAGGGTCGGCTACACCTTC.